These 2 T cell receptor beta chains were sequenced from one sample in a study of neurological immune-mediated disorders. In TCRdb, the 5' RACE reads were re-called with MiXCR into one record per CDR3 protein. The table shows 65,000 to 70,000 distinct CDR3 sequences, with roughly 3.7% occurring only once. The sequenced sample consisted of PBMCs. Source of these receptors: a man in his forties or fifties with multiple sclerosis.

This clonotype was observed at least ten times. CDR3 loop: CASSHHRDRAYGYTF. The CDR3 DNA sequence: TGTGCCAGCAGTCACCACCGGGACAGGGCCTATGGCTACACCTTC. The V and J genes are TRBV6-5 and TRBJ1-2; 9 bases align to TRBD1. This CDR3 region has 15 residues. Germline V gene sequence: CDR1 MNHEY, CDR2 SVGAGI. V gave up 5 bases and J gave up 4 bases; unmatched junction bases: 8.

This clonotype was detected many times. The J gene is TRBJ1-1, the V gene TRBV20-1; D might be TRBD1 (6 bases). The germline CDR1 and CDR2 sequences are DFQATT and SNEGSKA (reference sequence). The CDR3 is 14 residues long. V dropped 2 bases and J dropped 1 base, with 11 bases sitting between them. Written as DNA, the CDR3 is TGCAGTGCTAGATTGGGACACCCGAACACTGAAGCTTTCTTT. Protein sequence: CSARLGHPNTEAFF.